This T cell receptor beta chain appears in the sequencing data of a study of T-cell memory formation after mild COVID-19. Study in general: TCR clusters largely stayed donor specific. Broader study findings: The main location of contracting CD4+ clones was CM and EM, and that of contracting CD8+ clones was EMRA. Prior to infection, memory already included some responding clones, suggesting cross-reactive memory joined.

The CDR3 extends over 15 amino acids. Germline trimming cut 0 bases from V and 3 bases from J; bases unmatched to any gene: 2. Per the germline V gene, CDR1 is LGHNA and CDR2 is YNFKEQ. Details on this clonotype: Antigen specificity is unknown.

TCRdb used MiXCR to reprocess the 5' RACE reads, holding one entry per CDR3 protein. Found here are roughly 450,000 distinct CDR3 sequences, roughly 18% of them singletons; the top ten hold over 9%. The clonotype was recovered from an adult woman who had mild COVID-19 (a few samples of this study predate the infection). Cell type and time point are not known. Sequenced sample: PBMCs or a T cell subset sorted from them (not recorded which). The chain links TRBV4-2 to TRBJ2-7; 10 bases line up with TRBD2. The CDR3 sequence is CASSQEASGSYEQYF. CDR3 nucleotide sequence: TGTGCCAGCAGCCAAGAGGCTAGCGGGAGCTACGAGCAGTACTTC.